One T cell receptor beta chain is described in this entry. The antigen is undetermined. This entry comes from a study of PD-1 blockade in classical Hodgkin lymphoma. The study's findings and limits: Nivolumab initiation under 1 year post-ASCT meant exclusion. Similar baseline diversity was found in complete responders and newly diagnosed patients. As was reported, newly diagnosed patients showed lower baseline TCR diversity than healthy donors did.

Noted time point: cycle 4 day 1 (C4D1), after more than five weeks of nivolumab. Relapse was seen in all patients after autologous stem cell transplantation, and brentuximab vedotin exposure was variable. Relapsed/refractory classical Hodgkin lymphoma patients had complete, partial or progressive responses. The repertoire was sequenced with immunoSEQ multiplex PCR; TCRdb's copy has only in-frame clones and lacks some. Of around 25,000 clones in the sample, 60% to 80% were seen once. This CDR3 contains 14 residues. Trimming left V 4 bases short and J 4 bases short, with 13 bases between. Germline V gives CDR1 MGHDK, CDR2 SYGVNS.

The chain joins TRBV25-1 to TRBJ1-2; the D gene is possibly TRBD1 (5 bases). The sample here was peripheral blood mononuclear cells (PBMCs), taken before the fourth cycle of nivolumab. The source is a human donor with classical Hodgkin lymphoma. The CDR3 reads CASSVAGRIYGYTF. The CDR3 DNA follows: TGTGCCAGCAGTGTTGCAGGGAGGATCTATGGCTACACCTTC.